Listed below are T cell receptor beta chains from one sample, sequenced in a study of graft-versus-host responses after intestinal transplantation. Assay used: immunoSEQ multiplex PCR; TCRdb lists only in-frame clones, some missing. The sample holds 25,000 to 35,000 clones; more than 70% are singletons and the top ten take 2.5% to 3.5%. The sample was ileum tissue, taken 98 days after intestinal transplantation. These receptor sequences come from a human patient who received an intestinal transplant, so some T cells may come from the graft donor. Both conserved end residues are part of each CDR3. The D gene is left open where the match is weak. Where a row states a size, it is once, few, many or the class of an expanded clone; other rows omit it.

D	size	J	V	length	DNA	CDR3
TRBD1	NA	TRBJ1-2	TRBV7-9	15	TGTGCCAGCAGCGGAGGACAGGACGAAAGGGATGGCTACACCTTC	CASSGGQDERDGYTF
TRBD1	NA	TRBJ2-5	TRBV18	17	TGTGCCAGCTCACCGGGGCGCAGGGGGCGACGGGGAGAGACCCAGTACTTC	CASSPGRRGRRGETQYF
NA	NA	TRBJ1-5	TRBV2	15	TGTGCCAGCAGTGGTTCCGGTTATAGCAATCAGCCCCAGCATTTT	CASSGSGYSNQPQHF
NA	NA	TRBJ1-6	TRBV19	16	TGTGCCAGTAGGGCTCTGGACACCCCAAGGGATTCACCCCTCCACTTT	CASRALDTPRDSPLHF
NA	few	TRBJ1-1	TRBV28	11	TGTGCCAGCAGTTCGAACACTGAAGCTTTCTTT	CASSSNTEAFF
NA	NA	TRBJ2-7	TRBV19	14	TGTGCCAGTAGTATGGGCGGCAGCTCCTACGAGCAGTACTTC	CASSMGGSSYEQYF
NA	once	TRBJ1-2	TRBV6-6	16	TGTGCCAGCAGTTACGACCCCCAGGGGAGGAACTATGGCTACACCTTC	CASSYDPQGRNYGYTF
NA	NA	TRBJ2-2	TRBV5-1	17	TGCGCCAGCAGCTTGGTACCCACAAGGGGCAACACCGGGGAGCTGTTTTTT	CASSLVPTRGNTGELFF
NA	few	TRBJ2-3	TRBV2	12	TGTGCCAGCAACTGGGGCACAGATACGCAGTATTTT	CASNWGTDTQYF
NA	NA	TRBJ1-2	TRBV2	13	TGTGCCAGCAGTGATTGGCAGGGGAATGGCTACACCTTC	CASSDWQGNGYTF
TRBD2	NA	TRBJ2-2	TRBV2	16	TGTGCCAGCAGTCTAGGACTAGCGGGGGGGCCCGGGGAGCTGTTTTTT	CASSLGLAGGPGELFF
TRBD1	NA	TRBJ2-1	TRBV5-1	15	TGCGCCAGCAGCCTAGGGAAGGGACAGCTAAATGAGCAGTTCTTC	CASSLGKGQLNEQFF
TRBD2	NA	TRBJ2-7	TRBV10-2	14	TGCGCCAGCCTAGCGGGGGGGCCCAGCGACGAGCAGTACTTC	CASLAGGPSDEQYF
TRBD1	NA	TRBJ2-5	TRBV9	15	TGTGCCAGCAGCGTAGACAGGGGGTATCAAGAGACCCAGTACTTC	CASSVDRGYQETQYF
NA	NA	TRBJ2-2	TRBV27	12	TGTGCCAGCAGTTTATCCAGCGGGGAGCTGTTTTTT	CASSLSSGELFF
NA	NA	TRBJ1-2	TRBV6-1	15	TGTGCCAGCAGTGAAGGGAGGGGCAGGGACTATGGCTACACCTTC	CASSEGRGRDYGYTF
NA	NA	TRBJ2-2	TRBV9	14	TGTGCCAGCAGCCCATACGGGAACACCGGGGAGCTGTTTTTT	CASSPYGNTGELFF
NA	NA	TRBJ2-1	TRBV10-1	15	TGCGCCAGCAGCCCCCAGGGGTACTTGGTGAATGAGCAGTTCTTC	CASSPQGYLVNEQFF
NA	NA	TRBJ1-2	TRBV7-8	11	TGTGCCAGCAGCTCCGGTCTTTTCTACACCTTC	CASSSGLFYTF
NA	once	TRBJ1-1	TRBV20-1	11	TGCAGTGCCTCTCGAGATATGGAAGCTTTCTTT	CSASRDMEAFF
NA	few	TRBJ1-4	TRBV21-1	15	TGTGCCAGCAGCAAAATGCTCCAGGGAAATGAAAAACTGTTTTTT	CASSKMLQGNEKLFF
NA	NA	TRBJ2-5	TRBV2	15	TGTGCCAGCAGCCGAGAGGAGACACGGATAGAGACCCAGTACTTC	CASSREETRIETQYF
TRBD2	NA	TRBJ2-7	TRBV4-1	16	TGCGCCAGCAGACCGTCACTAGCGGGGGGCACCTACGAGCAGTACTTC	CASRPSLAGGTYEQYF
NA	NA	TRBJ1-5	TRBV19	13	TGTGCCAGTAGTATCCTTCCAAACATGGCCCAGCATTTT	CASSILPNMAQHF
NA	few	TRBJ2-7	TRBV5-6	11	TGTGCCAGCAGCTATACGGGTGAGCAGTACTTC	CASSYTGEQYF
NA	NA	TRBJ1-1	TRBV27	14	TGTGCCAGCAGTTTATGGCAGGGAAGTCCTGAAGCTTTCTTT	CASSLWQGSPEAFF
NA	NA	TRBJ1-1	TRBV6-6	13	TGTGCCAGCGAGGACTCTTGGGTGGCTGAAGCTTTCTTT	CASEDSWVAEAFF
NA	NA	TRBJ1-3	TRBV19	15	TGTGCCAGTAGTGTTCCCGGGACAACCCGAAACACCATATATTTT	CASSVPGTTRNTIYF
NA	NA	TRBJ2-2	TRBV13	13	TGTGCCAGCCAGTGGGGGATGGGCGGGGAGCTGTTTTTT	CASQWGMGGELFF
NA	NA	TRBJ1-6	TRBV27	18	TGTGCCAGCAGTCCCTACACGGGACCTAGCTCCTATAATTCACCCCTCCACTTT	CASSPYTGPSSYNSPLHF
NA	once	TRBJ1-4	TRBV7-8	15	TGTGCCAGCACCTCATCAGGGAACCTAAATGAAAAACTGTTTTTT	CASTSSGNLNEKLFF
NA	NA	TRBJ2-1	TRBV10-3	13	TGTGCCATCAGGGCTGAGACCTACAATGAGCAGTTCTTC	CAIRAETYNEQFF
NA	once	TRBJ2-2	TRBV11-2	13	TGTGCCAGCAGCTCCTTAGATAACGGGGAGCTGTTTTTT	CASSSLDNGELFF
NA	few	TRBJ2-7	TRBV6-5	14	TGTGCCAGCAGGTCGACAGGGAGGACCTACGAGCAGTACTTC	CASRSTGRTYEQYF
NA	NA	TRBJ2-2	TRBV7-8	14	TGTGCCAGCAGCTTAGTACGGACAGCCGGGGAGCTGTTTTTT	CASSLVRTAGELFF
TRBD1	NA	TRBJ2-3	TRBV5-1	14	TGCGCCAGCAGCCTAGGACAGGTTTTCGATACGCAGTATTTT	CASSLGQVFDTQYF
TRBD1	NA	TRBJ2-7	TRBV28	14	TGTGCCAGCAGTTTATCGGGACAGTCCTCCGAGCAGTACTTC	CASSLSGQSSEQYF
NA	NA	TRBJ2-5	TRBV30	14	TGTGCCTGGAGTATAGGGGGAGCGGTGGAGACCCAGTACTTC	CAWSIGGAVETQYF
NA	NA	TRBJ1-6	TRBV7-2	17	TGTGCCAGCAGCTTAGCCCCCGGGGAAGGGAATAATTCACCCCTCCACTTT	CASSLAPGEGNNSPLHF
NA	NA	TRBJ1-6	TRBV6-6	13	TGTGCCAGCAGTTACAGGGGGAATTCACCCCTCCACTTT	CASSYRGNSPLHF
NA	NA	TRBJ2-6	TRBV5-8	16	TGTGCCAGCAGCTTGGTCGTGAACTCTGGGGCCAACGTCCTGACTTTC	CASSLVVNSGANVLTF
TRBD2	NA	TRBJ2-1	TRBV6-6	15	TGTGCCAGCAGTTTAGCGGGGGGGCCTAACAATGAGCAGTTCTTC	CASSLAGGPNNEQFF
NA	NA	TRBJ1-3	TRBV29-1	13	TGCAGCGTTGAAGATCAGAGGGGGGACACCATATATTTT	CSVEDQRGDTIYF
NA	NA	TRBJ2-7	TRBV4-2	16	TGTGCCAGCAGCCAGGGGAGAGGGGCCCAAGCCTACGAGCAGTACTTC	CASSQGRGAQAYEQYF
TRBD1	NA	TRBJ1-3	TRBV28	15	TGTGCCAGCAGTTTATCCATCGGACAGGGTAATGCCATATATTTT	CASSLSIGQGNAIYF